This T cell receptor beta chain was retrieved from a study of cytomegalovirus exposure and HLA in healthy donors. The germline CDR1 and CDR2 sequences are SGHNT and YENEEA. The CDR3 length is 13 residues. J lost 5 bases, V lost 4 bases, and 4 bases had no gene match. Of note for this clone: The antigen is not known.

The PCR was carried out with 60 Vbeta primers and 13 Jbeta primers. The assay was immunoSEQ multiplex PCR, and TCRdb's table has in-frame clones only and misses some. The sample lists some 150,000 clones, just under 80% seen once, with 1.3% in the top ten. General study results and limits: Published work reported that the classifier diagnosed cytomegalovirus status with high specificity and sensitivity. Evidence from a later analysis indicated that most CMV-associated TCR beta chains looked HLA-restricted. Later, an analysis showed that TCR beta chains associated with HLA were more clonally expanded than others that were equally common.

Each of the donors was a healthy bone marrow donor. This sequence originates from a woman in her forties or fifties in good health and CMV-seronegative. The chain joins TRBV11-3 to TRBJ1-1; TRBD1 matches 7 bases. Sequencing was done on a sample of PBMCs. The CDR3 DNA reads TGTGCCAGCAGCTCCCAACAGGGGACTGAAGCTTTCTTT. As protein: CASSSQQGTEAFF.